The rows below give T cell receptor beta chains drawn from one sample of a study of blood T cell repertoires in COVID-19. Measured with immunoSEQ multiplex PCR; TCRdb has only the in-frame clones, and not every one. This sample has roughly 65,000 clones, with about 80% found just once. The sample was peripheral blood. The source of these receptors is a human donor in a cohort sampled during active COVID-19. Both conserved end residues are part of each CDR3. The order of the fields is CDR3 DNA, CDR3 protein, J gene, D gene, V gene, clone size. A D gene is named only where the DNA matches it firmly. The size entry is marked missing in some rows and otherwise reads once, few, many or a size class.

CDR3nt: TGTGCCAGCAGAACACGGGGAGGACGCGGAAATCAGCCCCAGCATTTT
CDR3aa: CASRTRGGRGNQPQHF
j_gene: TRBJ1-5
d_gene: .
v_gene: TRBV27
abundance: .

CDR3nt: TGTGCCAGCAGCTCCATTGGGGACTCTGGGGATACGCAGTATTTT
CDR3aa: CASSSIGDSGDTQYF
j_gene: TRBJ2-3
d_gene: .
v_gene: TRBV7-9
abundance: once

CDR3nt: TGTGCCAGCAGCGAAAACCCCGGACTAGCCGCAGATACGCAGTATTTT
CDR3aa: CASSENPGLAADTQYF
j_gene: TRBJ2-3
d_gene: TRBD2
v_gene: TRBV7-2
abundance: .

CDR3nt: TGTGCCAGTAGTATGACAGGGGGCCCCTACGAGCAGTACTTC
CDR3aa: CASSMTGGPYEQYF
j_gene: TRBJ2-7
d_gene: TRBD1
v_gene: TRBV19
abundance: once

CDR3nt: TGTGCCAGCAGCTTAAGTTCGACAGGGGGGTTTCGAGAGACCCAGTACTTC
CDR3aa: CASSLSSTGGFRETQYF
j_gene: TRBJ2-5
d_gene: TRBD1
v_gene: TRBV7-9
abundance: .

CDR3nt: TGTGCCAGTAGTAGCGCGAGCGGAAGCACAGATACGCAGTATTTT
CDR3aa: CASSSASGSTDTQYF
j_gene: TRBJ2-3
d_gene: .
v_gene: TRBV19
abundance: .

CDR3nt: TGTGCCAGCGCCCCGGGACAGGGAACCTACAATGAGCAGTTCTTC
CDR3aa: CASAPGQGTYNEQFF
j_gene: TRBJ2-1
d_gene: TRBD1
v_gene: TRBV6-5
abundance: .

CDR3nt: TGTGCCAGCAGCTTCTGGGGTCCGACAGGGGCCAATCATACCGGGGAGCTGTTTTTT
CDR3aa: CASSFWGPTGANHTGELFF
j_gene: TRBJ2-2
d_gene: TRBD1
v_gene: TRBV7-8
abundance: .

CDR3nt: TGTGCCACCAGCAGAGAAACTAGCGGGAGGGCAAAGTTCTTC
CDR3aa: CATSRETSGRAKFF
j_gene: TRBJ2-1
d_gene: TRBD2
v_gene: TRBV15
abundance: .

CDR3nt: TGCGCCAGCAGCTTGGAGGTAGCGGGAGGCCCCATGGAGCAGTACTTC
CDR3aa: CASSLEVAGGPMEQYF
j_gene: TRBJ2-7
d_gene: TRBD2
v_gene: TRBV5-1
abundance: .

CDR3nt: TGCAGTGCTAAGGGAGTCGCAAAACTGTTTTTT
CDR3aa: CSAKGVAKLFF
j_gene: TRBJ1-4
d_gene: .
v_gene: TRBV20-1
abundance: .

CDR3nt: TGTGCCAGCAGTCACGTAGCGTGGGAGCAGTACTTC
CDR3aa: CASSHVAWEQYF
j_gene: TRBJ2-7
d_gene: .
v_gene: TRBV6-2/TRBV6-3
abundance: .

CDR3nt: TGTGCCAGCAGTCTCGGGTTCACAGATACGCAGTATTTT
CDR3aa: CASSLGFTDTQYF
j_gene: TRBJ2-3
d_gene: .
v_gene: TRBV28
abundance: .

CDR3nt: TGTGCCAGCAGTCACCAGACAGGGCCCAACATTCAGTACTTC
CDR3aa: CASSHQTGPNIQYF
j_gene: TRBJ2-4
d_gene: TRBD1
v_gene: TRBV28
abundance: .

CDR3nt: TGTGCCAGCAGCCAGGGACAGTCAGAGACCCAGTACTTC
CDR3aa: CASSQGQSETQYF
j_gene: TRBJ2-5
d_gene: TRBD1
v_gene: TRBV11-2
abundance: .

CDR3nt: TGTGCCAGCAGCCACCAACGGCGGGGTTCAGGGTCACCCCTCCACTTT
CDR3aa: CASSHQRRGSGSPLHF
j_gene: TRBJ1-6
d_gene: .
v_gene: TRBV5-8
abundance: .

CDR3nt: TGTGCCAGCAGCTTAGCGGAAGGCAGGGGTTTCAACTATGGCTACACCTTC
CDR3aa: CASSLAEGRGFNYGYTF
j_gene: TRBJ1-2
d_gene: .
v_gene: TRBV7-2
abundance: .

CDR3nt: TGTGCCAGTAGTGGTCCTAGCGGGAGGGCTGGGGAGACCCAGTACTTC
CDR3aa: CASSGPSGRAGETQYF
j_gene: TRBJ2-5
d_gene: TRBD2
v_gene: TRBV19
abundance: .

CDR3nt: TGTGCCAGTAGTCGTAGGGGTCAGCCCCAGCATTTT
CDR3aa: CASSRRGQPQHF
j_gene: TRBJ1-5
d_gene: .
v_gene: TRBV19
abundance: once

CDR3nt: TGTGCCTGGAGTGGAGGGGGCCTGCGGACTGAAGCTTTCTTT
CDR3aa: CAWSGGGLRTEAFF
j_gene: TRBJ1-1
d_gene: TRBD1
v_gene: TRBV30
abundance: .

CDR3nt: TGTGCCAGCAGCAAGACTACAGATACGCAGTATTTT
CDR3aa: CASSKTTDTQYF
j_gene: TRBJ2-3
d_gene: .
v_gene: TRBV21-1
abundance: .

CDR3nt: TGTGCCACAAAAGACAGACGCTCTGGGGCCAACGTCCTGACTTTC
CDR3aa: CATKDRRSGANVLTF
j_gene: TRBJ2-6
d_gene: .
v_gene: TRBV19
abundance: .

CDR3nt: TGTGCCAGCAGTACCCGGGCCCGACTACAAGAGACCCAGTACTTC
CDR3aa: CASSTRARLQETQYF
j_gene: TRBJ2-5
d_gene: .
v_gene: TRBV28
abundance: .

CDR3nt: TGTGCCAGCAGCCACATGGGGACAGGGAGCGATCATGGTGGCTACACCTTC
CDR3aa: CASSHMGTGSDHGGYTF
j_gene: TRBJ1-2
d_gene: TRBD1
v_gene: TRBV5-5
abundance: .

CDR3nt: TGTGCCAGCTCGGGGGGACAACTTAGCAATGAGCAGTTCTTC
CDR3aa: CASSGGQLSNEQFF
j_gene: TRBJ2-1
d_gene: .
v_gene: TRBV19
abundance: .

CDR3nt: TGTGCCAGCAGTGATGGTAGCTACAATGAGCAGTTCTTC
CDR3aa: CASSDGSYNEQFF
j_gene: TRBJ2-1
d_gene: .
v_gene: TRBV6-4
abundance: .

CDR3nt: TGTGCCAGCAGTTCTCGGACAGGAGCTGGGGCCAACGTCCTGACTTTC
CDR3aa: CASSSRTGAGANVLTF
j_gene: TRBJ2-6
d_gene: TRBD1
v_gene: TRBV6-2/TRBV6-3
abundance: .

CDR3nt: TGTGCCAGCTCAACAGGGGCGTACGAGCAGTACTTC
CDR3aa: CASSTGAYEQYF
j_gene: TRBJ2-7
d_gene: TRBD1
v_gene: TRBV18
abundance: .

CDR3nt: TGCGCCAGCAGCCAAGAATCCCAGCGGAGCTCCTACAATGAGCAGTTCTTC
CDR3aa: CASSQESQRSSYNEQFF
j_gene: TRBJ2-1
d_gene: .
v_gene: TRBV4-3
abundance: .

CDR3nt: TGTGCCAGCTCACCAGGGGGACAGGGAATTTCACAGTTCTTC
CDR3aa: CASSPGGQGISQFF
j_gene: TRBJ2-1
d_gene: TRBD1
v_gene: TRBV18
abundance: .

CDR3nt: TGTGCCAGCAGAACACCCGCTGGGACAGCTCCGAACTATGGCTACACCTTC
CDR3aa: CASRTPAGTAPNYGYTF
j_gene: TRBJ1-2
d_gene: TRBD1
v_gene: TRBV7-9
abundance: .

CDR3nt: TGCGCCAGCAGCGTGCTAGGAGGCCAGGAGCCCCAGCATTTT
CDR3aa: CASSVLGGQEPQHF
j_gene: TRBJ1-5
d_gene: .
v_gene: TRBV5-1
abundance: once

CDR3nt: TGTGCCAGCAGTTGGCGGGGAACGATCGATGGCTACACCTTC
CDR3aa: CASSWRGTIDGYTF
j_gene: TRBJ1-2
d_gene: .
v_gene: TRBV6-2/TRBV6-3
abundance: .

CDR3nt: TGCGCCAGCAGCTTGGAGGCAGCGGGGGGATCAGATACGCAGTATTTT
CDR3aa: CASSLEAAGGSDTQYF
j_gene: TRBJ2-3
d_gene: TRBD2
v_gene: TRBV5-1
abundance: .

CDR3nt: TGCAGCGTTGAGGGAGGGATAAATGAGCAGTTCTTC
CDR3aa: CSVEGGINEQFF
j_gene: TRBJ2-1
d_gene: TRBD2
v_gene: TRBV29-1
abundance: .

CDR3nt: TGTGCCAGCAGCTACTACAGGGGATCGATGGGCCAAGAGACCCAGTACTTC
CDR3aa: CASSYYRGSMGQETQYF
j_gene: TRBJ2-5
d_gene: TRBD1
v_gene: TRBV3-1/TRBV3-2
abundance: .

CDR3nt: TGCGCCAGCAGCCAAGTGGCAGGGCCCGCCTCAACCTACACCTTC
CDR3aa: CASSQVAGPASTYTF
j_gene: TRBJ1-2
d_gene: .
v_gene: TRBV4-3
abundance: few

CDR3nt: TGCGCCAGCAGTGATGGGGGGAGCCGAGAGACCCAGTACTTC
CDR3aa: CASSDGGSRETQYF
j_gene: TRBJ2-5
d_gene: .
v_gene: TRBV10-2
abundance: few

CDR3nt: TGTGCCAGTAGTATGGAGGGTGGTGGGGCCAACGTCCTGACTTTC
CDR3aa: CASSMEGGGANVLTF
j_gene: TRBJ2-6
d_gene: .
v_gene: TRBV19
abundance: .

CDR3nt: TGCAGCGTTCCCGCGGGCCAGTTGGAGACCCAGTACTTC
CDR3aa: CSVPAGQLETQYF
j_gene: TRBJ2-5
d_gene: .
v_gene: TRBV29-1
abundance: .

CDR3nt: TGTGCCAGCAGCCGAAGACAGGCGGGGAACACTGAAGCTTTCTTT
CDR3aa: CASSRRQAGNTEAFF
j_gene: TRBJ1-1
d_gene: .
v_gene: TRBV5-4
abundance: once

CDR3nt: TGTGCCAGTAGTATCTTTCGGACAGGGACCTACGAGCAGTACTTC
CDR3aa: CASSIFRTGTYEQYF
j_gene: TRBJ2-7
d_gene: TRBD1
v_gene: TRBV19
abundance: .